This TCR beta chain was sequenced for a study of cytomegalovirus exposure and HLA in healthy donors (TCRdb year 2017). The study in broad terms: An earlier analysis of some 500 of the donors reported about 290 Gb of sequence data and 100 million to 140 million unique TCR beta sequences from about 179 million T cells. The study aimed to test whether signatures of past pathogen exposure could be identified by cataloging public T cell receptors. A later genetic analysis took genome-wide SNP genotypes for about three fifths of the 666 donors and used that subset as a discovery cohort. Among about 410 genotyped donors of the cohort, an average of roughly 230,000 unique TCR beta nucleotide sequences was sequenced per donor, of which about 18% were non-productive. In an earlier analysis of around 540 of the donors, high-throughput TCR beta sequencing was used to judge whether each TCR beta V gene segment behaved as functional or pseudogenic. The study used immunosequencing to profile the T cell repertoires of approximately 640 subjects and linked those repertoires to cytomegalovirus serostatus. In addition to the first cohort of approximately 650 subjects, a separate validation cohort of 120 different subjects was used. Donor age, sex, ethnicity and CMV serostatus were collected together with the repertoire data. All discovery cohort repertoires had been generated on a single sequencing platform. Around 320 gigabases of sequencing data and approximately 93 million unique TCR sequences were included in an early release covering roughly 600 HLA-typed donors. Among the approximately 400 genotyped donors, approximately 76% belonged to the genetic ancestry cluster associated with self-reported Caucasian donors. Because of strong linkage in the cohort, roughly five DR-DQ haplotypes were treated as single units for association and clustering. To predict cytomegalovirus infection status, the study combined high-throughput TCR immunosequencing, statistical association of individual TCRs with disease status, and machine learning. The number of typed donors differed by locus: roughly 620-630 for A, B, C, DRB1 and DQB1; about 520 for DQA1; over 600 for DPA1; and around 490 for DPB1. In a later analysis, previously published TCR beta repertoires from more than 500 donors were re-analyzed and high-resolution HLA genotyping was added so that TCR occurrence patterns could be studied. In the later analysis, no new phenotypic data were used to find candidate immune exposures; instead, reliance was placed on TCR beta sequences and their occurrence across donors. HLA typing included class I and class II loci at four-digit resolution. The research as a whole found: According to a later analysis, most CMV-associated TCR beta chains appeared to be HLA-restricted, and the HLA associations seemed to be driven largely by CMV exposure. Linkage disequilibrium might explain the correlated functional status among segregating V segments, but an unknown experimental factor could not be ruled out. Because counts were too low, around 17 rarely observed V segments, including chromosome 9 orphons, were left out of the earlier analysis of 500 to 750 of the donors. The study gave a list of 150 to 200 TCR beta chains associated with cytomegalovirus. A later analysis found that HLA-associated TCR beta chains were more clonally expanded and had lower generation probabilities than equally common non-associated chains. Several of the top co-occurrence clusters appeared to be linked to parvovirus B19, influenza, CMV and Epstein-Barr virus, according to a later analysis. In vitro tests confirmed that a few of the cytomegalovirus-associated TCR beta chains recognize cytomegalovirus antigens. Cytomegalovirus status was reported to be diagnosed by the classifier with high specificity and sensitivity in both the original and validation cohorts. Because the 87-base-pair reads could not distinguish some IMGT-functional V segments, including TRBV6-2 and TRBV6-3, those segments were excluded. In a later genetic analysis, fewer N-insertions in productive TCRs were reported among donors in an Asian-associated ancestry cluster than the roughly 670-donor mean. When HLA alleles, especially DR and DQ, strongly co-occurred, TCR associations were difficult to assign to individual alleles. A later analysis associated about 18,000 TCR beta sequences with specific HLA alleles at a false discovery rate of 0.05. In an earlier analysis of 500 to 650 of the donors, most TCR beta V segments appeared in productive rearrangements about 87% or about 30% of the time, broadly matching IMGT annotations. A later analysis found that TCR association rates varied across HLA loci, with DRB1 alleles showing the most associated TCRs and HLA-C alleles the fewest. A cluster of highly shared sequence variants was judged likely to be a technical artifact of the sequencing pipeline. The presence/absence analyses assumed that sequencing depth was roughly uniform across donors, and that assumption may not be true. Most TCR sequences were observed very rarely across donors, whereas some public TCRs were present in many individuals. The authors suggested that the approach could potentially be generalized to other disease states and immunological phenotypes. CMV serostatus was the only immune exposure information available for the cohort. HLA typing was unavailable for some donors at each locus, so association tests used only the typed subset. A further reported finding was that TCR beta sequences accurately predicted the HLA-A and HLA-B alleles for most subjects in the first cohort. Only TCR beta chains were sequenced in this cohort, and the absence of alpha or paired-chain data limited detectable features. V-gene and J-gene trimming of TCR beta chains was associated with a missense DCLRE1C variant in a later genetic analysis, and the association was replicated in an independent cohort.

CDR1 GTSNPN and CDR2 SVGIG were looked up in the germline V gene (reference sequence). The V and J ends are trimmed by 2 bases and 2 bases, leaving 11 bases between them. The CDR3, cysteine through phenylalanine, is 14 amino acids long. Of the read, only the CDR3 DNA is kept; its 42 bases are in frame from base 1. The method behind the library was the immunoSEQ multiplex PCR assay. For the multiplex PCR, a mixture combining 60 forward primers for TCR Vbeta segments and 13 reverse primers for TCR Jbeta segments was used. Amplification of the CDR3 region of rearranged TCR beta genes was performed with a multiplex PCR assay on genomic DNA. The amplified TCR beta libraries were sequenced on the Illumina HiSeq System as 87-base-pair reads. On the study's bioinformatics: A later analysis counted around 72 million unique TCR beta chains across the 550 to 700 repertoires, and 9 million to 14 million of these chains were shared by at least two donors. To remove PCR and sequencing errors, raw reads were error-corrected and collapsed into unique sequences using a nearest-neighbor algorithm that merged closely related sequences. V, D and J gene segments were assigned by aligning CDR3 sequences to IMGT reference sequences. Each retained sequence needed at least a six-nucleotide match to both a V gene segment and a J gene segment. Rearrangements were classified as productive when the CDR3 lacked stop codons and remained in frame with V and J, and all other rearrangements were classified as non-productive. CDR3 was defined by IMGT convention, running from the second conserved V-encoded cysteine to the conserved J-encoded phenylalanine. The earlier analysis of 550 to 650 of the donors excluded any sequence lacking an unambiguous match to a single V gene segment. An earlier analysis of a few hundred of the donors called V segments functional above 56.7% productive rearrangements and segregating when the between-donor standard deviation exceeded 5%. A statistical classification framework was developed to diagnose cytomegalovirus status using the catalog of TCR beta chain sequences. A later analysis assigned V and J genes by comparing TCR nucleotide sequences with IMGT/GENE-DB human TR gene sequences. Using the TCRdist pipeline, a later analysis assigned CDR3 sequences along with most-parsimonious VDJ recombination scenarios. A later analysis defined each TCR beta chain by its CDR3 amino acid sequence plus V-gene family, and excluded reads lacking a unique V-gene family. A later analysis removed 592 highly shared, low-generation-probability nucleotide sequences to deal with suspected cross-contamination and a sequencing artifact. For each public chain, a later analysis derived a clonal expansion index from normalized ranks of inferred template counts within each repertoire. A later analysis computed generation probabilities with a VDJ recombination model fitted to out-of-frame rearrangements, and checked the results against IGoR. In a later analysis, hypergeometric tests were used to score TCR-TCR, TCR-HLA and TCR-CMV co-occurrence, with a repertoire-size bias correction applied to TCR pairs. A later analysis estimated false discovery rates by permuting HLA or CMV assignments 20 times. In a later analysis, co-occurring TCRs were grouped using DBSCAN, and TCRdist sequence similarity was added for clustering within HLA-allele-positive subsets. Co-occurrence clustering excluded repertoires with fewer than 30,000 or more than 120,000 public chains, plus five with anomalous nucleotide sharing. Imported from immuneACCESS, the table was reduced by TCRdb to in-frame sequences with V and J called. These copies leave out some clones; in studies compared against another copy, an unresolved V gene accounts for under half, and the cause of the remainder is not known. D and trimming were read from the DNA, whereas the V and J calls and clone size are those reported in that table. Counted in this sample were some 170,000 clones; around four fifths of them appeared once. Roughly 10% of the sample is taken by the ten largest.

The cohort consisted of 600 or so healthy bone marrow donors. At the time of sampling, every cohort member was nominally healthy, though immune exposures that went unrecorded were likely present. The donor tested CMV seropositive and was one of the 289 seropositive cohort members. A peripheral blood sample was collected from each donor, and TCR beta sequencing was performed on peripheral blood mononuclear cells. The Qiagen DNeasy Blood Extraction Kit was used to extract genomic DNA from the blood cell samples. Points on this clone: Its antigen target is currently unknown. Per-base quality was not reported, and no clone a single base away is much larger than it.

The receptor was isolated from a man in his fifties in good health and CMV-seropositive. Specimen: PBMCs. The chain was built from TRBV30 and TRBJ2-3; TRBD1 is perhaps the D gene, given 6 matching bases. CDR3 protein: CAWSQGGDTDTQYF. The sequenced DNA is TGTGCCTGGAGTCAAGGGGGAGACACAGATACGCAGTATTTT.